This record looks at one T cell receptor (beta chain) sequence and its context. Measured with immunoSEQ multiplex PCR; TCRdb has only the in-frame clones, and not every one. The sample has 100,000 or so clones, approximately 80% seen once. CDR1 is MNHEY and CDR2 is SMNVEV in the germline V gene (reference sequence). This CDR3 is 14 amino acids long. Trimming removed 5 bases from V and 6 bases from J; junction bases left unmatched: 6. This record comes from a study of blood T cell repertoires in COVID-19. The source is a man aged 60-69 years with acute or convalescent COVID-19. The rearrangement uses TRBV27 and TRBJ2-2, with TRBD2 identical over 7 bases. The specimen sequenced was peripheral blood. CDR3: CASSPGLVAGELFF. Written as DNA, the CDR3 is TGTGCCAGCAGTCCTGGACTAGTAGCCGGGGAGCTGTTTTTT.